This TCR beta chain is drawn from a study of graft-versus-host responses after intestinal transplantation. Study-level findings and limits: Early declines in HvG clones that occurred post-transplant were associated with peak circulating GvH clone levels.

Generated by immunoSEQ multiplex PCR, the TCRdb table keeps only in-frame clones and is missing some. There are 13,000 to 15,000 clones in the sample; approximately 61% occur only once, and approximately 8.8% lies in the top ten. In germline, CDR1 is WSHSY, CDR2 SAAADI. V shed 5 bases, J shed 5 bases, and the junction held 3 bases outside the gene matches. There are 13 residues in the CDR3. As regards this clone: The target antigen is unknown.

Graft samples were processed, releasing intraepithelial and lamina propria lymphocytes. This sequence was found in a human patient who received an intestinal transplant, so some T cells may come from the graft donor. This chain connects TRBV10-2 to TRBJ1-1; 9 bases fit TRBD1. The source was ileum tissue, collected 650 to 700 days after intestinal transplantation. The CDR3 loop reads CASSTDRGTEAFF. CDR3 bases: TGCGCCAGCAGTACCGACAGGGGGACTGAAGCTTTCTTT.